Presented here are 24 T cell receptor beta chains from one specimen sequenced in a study of beta chain features in type 1 diabetes. Since all of the isolated RNA was reverse transcribed, expressed TCRB transcripts were what got sequenced. Clones were sequenced by immunoSEQ multiplex PCR, and TCRdb holds only the in-frame ones, with some missing. The data show 390,000 or so clones, around 13% seen once. The specimen sequenced was naive CD4+ T cells from blood. These receptors were taken from a man aged 25 to 40 in good health.

This clone was seen a handful of times. The rearrangement uses TRBV29-1 and TRBJ2-7, with no clear D. This CDR3 contains 13 residues. V gave up 4 bases and J gave up 6 bases, with 16 bases separating them. Germline V lookup: CDR1 SQVTM, CDR2 ANQGSEA. CDR3 coding DNA: TGCAGCGTTGGGACCCAATGGACGTCCGAGCAGTACTTC. Residues: CSVGTQWTSEQYF.

The J gene is TRBJ2-1, the V gene TRBV19; possibly TRBD2 for D (5 bases). Trimming took 7 bases from V and 3 from J, leaving 13 bases between them. Germline lookup yields CDR1 LNHDA and CDR2 SQIVND (reference sequence). The CDR3 is 14 residues long. The CDR3 is CASISGFLYNEQFF. Here the CDR3 DNA reads TGTGCCAGTATTTCGGGATTTCTCTACAATGAGCAGTTCTTC.

The genes are TRBV4-3 and TRBJ2-5; perhaps D is TRBD1 or TRBD2 (5 bases each). CDR1 and CDR2 from the germline V gene are LGHNA and YSLEER. The CDR3 totals 13 residues. The V and J ends lost 5 bases and 5 bases respectively, with 12 bases between them. The CDR3 region has the DNA TGCGCCAGCAGCTCAGGGAGTGGCGAGACCCAGTACTTC. It yields the protein CASSSGSGETQYF.

The rearrangement uses TRBV29-1 and TRBJ1-1; D unresolved. The CDR3 is 13 amino acids. CDR1 SQVTM and CDR2 ANQGSEA come from the germline V gene. Trimming pared 6 bases from V and 1 base from J, leaving 12 bases between. This CDR3 reads CSVTRRGNTEAFF. CDR3 nucleotides: TGCAGCGTGACCAGGCGGGGGAACACTGAAGCTTTCTTT.

This CDR3 is CTSSQNRIGVLEQFF. The CDR3 nucleotides read TGCACCAGCAGCCAAAACCGGATAGGAGTTCTTGAGCAGTTCTTC. The chain has TRBV1 and TRBJ2-1; the D call in the table, TRBD2, was not verified against the DNA. TRBV1 is classified as a pseudogene. The CDR3 sequence is 15 residues long.

V gene TRBV4-1 combines with J gene TRBJ2-1; D gene unclear. The germline V gene has CDR1 MGHRA and CDR2 YSYEKL. This CDR3 spans 15 amino acids. Trimming removed 4 bases at V and 8 bases at J, with 18 bases between. The CDR3 loop is CASSPYEEAVYEQFF. The CDR3, as DNA: TGCGCCAGCAGCCCCTATGAAGAGGCTGTCTATGAGCAGTTCTTC.

This clone was counted a few times. V is TRBV9 and J is TRBJ1-2; a weak D match, TRBD1 (5 bases). There are 13 residues in the CDR3. V was cut by 4 bases and J by 4 bases, with 11 bases left in between. CDR1 is SGDLS, CDR2 YYNGEE, per germline. This chain's CDR3 is CASSLGTGYGYTF. DNA for the CDR3: TGTGCCAGCAGCCTTGGGACGGGCTATGGCTACACCTTC.

The V gene is TRBV5-1, the J gene TRBJ1-4, with no clear D. CDR1 SGHRS and CDR2 YFSETQ come from the germline V gene. Trimming took off 2 bases at V and 0 bases at J, with 14 bases between the two ends. The CDR3 is made up of 17 amino acids. The CDR3 nucleotides are TGCGCCAGCAGCTTTAGTAGCAGACTGTCAACTAATGAAAAACTGTTTTTT. The encoded protein is CASSFSSRLSTNEKLFF.

This clone was detected a few times. The chain employs TRBV2 and TRBJ2-1; 10 bases are a match to TRBD2. V lost 3 bases and J lost 7; bases outside the gene matches: 12. Germline loops: CDR1 SNHLY, CDR2 FYNNEI. CDR3 length: 17 residues. The CDR3 spells CASSDALLAGQWNEQFF. In DNA, the CDR3 is TGTGCCAGCAGTGACGCCCTACTAGCGGGACAATGGAATGAGCAGTTCTTC.

This clone has just a few counts. The rearrangement uses TRBV4-3 and TRBJ1-1; D ambiguous. V was pared by 4 bases and J by 1 base, with 7 bases between. The CDR3 is made up of 13 amino acids. In germline, CDR1 is LGHNA, CDR2 YSLEER. For the CDR3, the DNA is TGCGCCAGCAGCCTAAAGAGGAACACTGAAGCTTTCTTT. This encodes CASSLKRNTEAFF.

This clone has just a few counts. This rearrangement joins TRBV4-2 to TRBJ2-3, with 8 bases identical to TRBD2. Germline assignment: CDR1 LGHNA and CDR2 YNFKEQ. V shed 1 base, J shed 0 bases, and the junction held 9 bases outside the gene matches. CDR3 length: 18 amino acids. In DNA form, the CDR3 reads TGTGCCAGCAGCCAAGCGTTAGCGGGATATGCTAGCACAGATACGCAGTATTTT. This translates into CASSQALAGYASTDTQYF.

This clone was seen a handful of times. The chain employs TRBV27 and TRBJ1-2; tentatively, D is TRBD1 (6 bases). V was pared by 7 bases and J by 3 bases, with 15 bases between. Germline V gene sequence: CDR1 MNHEY, CDR2 SMNVEV (reference sequence). The CDR3 contains 14 residues. The CDR3 region has the DNA TGTGCCAGCACTCGAAGAGAGGGGGACTATGGCTACACCTTC. Its translation: CASTRREGDYGYTF.

This clone was picked up a small number of times. J is TRBJ2-3 and V is TRBV5-1; 7 positions agree with TRBD2. Germline CDR1 is SGHRS and CDR2 is YFSETQ. The J segment lost 5 bases and the V segment lost 7 bases, leaving 16 bases of the junction unmatched. The CDR3 is made up of 16 amino acids. The CDR3 DNA sequence: TGCGCCAGCGCACAACGAGGACTAGGTCAGAGAGATACGCAGTATTTT. Protein product: CASAQRGLGQRDTQYF.

This clone has just a few counts. The chain carries TRBV4-3 and TRBJ2-7; the match to TRBD2 covers 10 bases. Germline CDR1 is LGHNA and CDR2 is YSLEER. Unmatched junction bases numbered 9, after V lost 3 bases and J lost 4 bases. The CDR3 has 16 amino acids. DNA of the CDR3: TGCGCCAGCAGCCATGGTAAAAGCGGGGGGGTATACGAGCAGTACTTC. It translates to CASSHGKSGGVYEQYF.

V and J are TRBV29-1 and TRBJ1-1; the D is unclear. The V end was cut by 7 bases, the J end by 6 bases, with 18 bases between. The CDR3 sequence is 13 residues long. Germline CDR1 is SQVTM and CDR2 is ANQGSEA. CDR3 nucleotide sequence: TGCAGCGGTCTACTTCTAGGTACGGCTGAAGCTTTCTTT. Translating gives CSGLLLGTAEAFF. Based on the CDR3 plus reference TRBV29-1 and TRBJ1-1, the full variable domain is SAVISQKPSRDICQRGTSLTIQCQVDSQVTMMFWYRQQPGQSLTLIATANQGSEATYESGFVIDKFPISRPNLTFSTLTVSNMSPEDSSIYLCSGLLLGTAEAFFGQGTRLTVV.

The chain couples TRBV19 to TRBJ2-4; D possibly corresponds to TRBD1 (5 bases). The V end lost 9 bases, the J end lost 4 bases, and 16 bases lay between the germline ends. Per germline, CDR1 LNHDA and CDR2 SQIVND (reference sequence). The CDR3 has 14 residues. The CDR3 DNA reads as TGTGCCAGCGTTGGGCAGGGATATAAAAACATTCAGTACTTC. It encodes CASVGQGYKNIQYF.

This clone has only a few counts. The CDR3 region is CASSRGRPDQGEQFF. The CDR3 DNA reads as TGTGCCAGCAGCCGGGGCAGGCCAGATCAGGGTGAGCAGTTCTTC. The chain carries TRBV9 and TRBJ2-1, with D perhaps given as TRBD1 or TRBD2 (5 bases each). The V gene lost 4 bases and the J gene lost 9 bases, with 20 bases spanning the gap. This CDR3 spans 15 amino acids. CDR1 SGDLS and CDR2 YYNGEE come from the germline V gene.

On this clone: Within the sample, other DNA sequences also encode this same CDR3. The rearrangement links TRBV4-3 to TRBJ2-3; D unresolved. Germline CDR1 is LGHNA and CDR2 is YSLEER. The CDR3 has 13 amino acids. Trimming left V 1 base short and J 2 bases short, with 4 bases between. The CDR3 spells CASSQAYTDTQYF. DNA for the CDR3: TGCGCCAGCAGCCAAGCCTACACAGATACGCAGTATTTT.

The table lists this clone with a few counts. This sequence joins TRBV6-6 and TRBJ2-7, with 7 bases aligning to TRBD1. The CDR3 consists of 15 residues. Germline CDR1 MNHNY, CDR2 SVGAGI (reference sequence). The V segment lost 0 bases and the J segment 5 bases; nucleotides outside the gene matches: 7. CDR3 sequence: CASSYSRDSRNEQYV. The CDR3 DNA is TGTGCCAGCAGTTACTCGAGGGACAGTAGGAACGAGCAGTACGTC.

In this sample, this clone turned up a few times. The CDR3 reads CASSLVPRGNYGYTF. The DNA of the CDR3 is TGTGCCAGCAGCTTAGTTCCCAGGGGAAACTATGGCTACACCTTC. The chain employs TRBV7-2 and TRBJ1-2, with D perhaps matching TRBD1 (6 bases). Germline lookup yields CDR1 SGHTA and CDR2 FQGNSA. CDR3 size: 15 residues. V lost 1 base and J 2 bases, leaving 11 bases between the germline ends.

This sequence joins TRBV30 and TRBJ1-5, with D tentatively TRBD1 (5 bases). CDR1 GTSNPN and CDR2 SVGIG come from the germline V gene (reference sequence). The CDR3 is 14 residues long. Trimming took 3 bases from V and 1 from J, leaving 10 bases between them. The CDR3 reads CAWSGTVSNQPQHF. CDR3 DNA: TGTGCCTGGAGCGGGACGGTCAGCAATCAGCCCCAGCATTTT.

The chain joins TRBV5-6 to TRBJ2-7; TRBD1 agrees at 9 bases. Per the germline V gene, CDR1 is SGHDT and CDR2 is YYEEEE. The length of the CDR3 is 15 residues. Germline trimming cut 3 bases from V and 7 bases from J; bases unmatched to any gene: 11. CDR3 loop: CASSSRRQGVREQYV. DNA of the CDR3: TGTGCCAGCAGCTCCCGTAGACAGGGGGTGCGGGAGCAGTACGTC.

For the CDR3, the DNA is TGTGCCAGCAGTGAACGGCGGACAGGGTTTTATGGCTACACCTTC. It translates to CASSERRTGFYGYTF. This chain uses TRBV25-1 with TRBJ1-2; TRBD1 matches 8 bases. Germline lookup yields CDR1 MGHDK and CDR2 SYGVNS. The CDR3 has 15 residues. Unmatched junction bases numbered 7, after V lost 2 bases and J lost 5 bases.

This chain connects TRBV9 to TRBJ1-2; TRBD1 is a possible D gene (5 bases). There are 15 residues in the CDR3. Germline CDR1 and CDR2: SGDLS and YYNGEE. V was clipped by 0 bases and J by 3 bases, with 12 bases between them. CDR3 nucleotide sequence: TGTGCCAGCAGCGTAGGCCCGGGGGTAGACTATGGCTACACCTTC. It is translated as CASSVGPGVDYGYTF.